In its sample, the clone carrying this T cell receptor (beta chain) was seen many times. Its antigen is still unknown. The source of the sample is a study of neurological immune-mediated disorders. Study-level background: The roughly 34 patients with multiple sclerosis comprised some 30 relapsing-remitting cases and 3 secondary progressive cases. Study-wide points: HTLV-1-associated myelopathy displayed the greatest TCR clonal expansion, and multiple sclerosis exhibited the smallest, lower than that of healthy controls.

The V gene lost 5 bases and the J gene lost 5 bases, with 15 bases spanning the gap. The CDR3 consists of 15 residues. Germline CDR1 reads LNHDA; CDR2 reads SQIVND (reference sequence). The cDNA came from 5'RACE with 10-nucleotide random UMIs. TCRdb fed the 5' RACE reads into MiXCR, producing one record per CDR3 protein. The sample lists 70,000 or so distinct CDR3 sequences, around 3% occurring once. The sequence came from a woman aged 45 to 65 with multiple sclerosis. V gene TRBV19 combines with J gene TRBJ1-4, with D possibly being TRBD1 (5 bases). What was sequenced was PBMCs. The CDR3 DNA is TGTGCCAGTAGTGAAACGGGACGGTCAAATGAAAAACTGTTTTTT. It codes for CASSETGRSNEKLFF.